This T cell receptor (beta chain) was identified during a study of T cell responses to AZD1222 COVID-19 vaccine. Assay: immunoSEQ multiplex PCR; the TCRdb copy retains only in-frame clones and omits some. Here the sample spans roughly 120,000 clones, around nine tenths being singletons. This clone appeared once. Its antigen is undetermined. Study-level results: Donors were largely white British and mainly female; clonal diversity was possibly underestimated. Without day 14 samples, only post-peak T cell repertoires were studied. Nearly half of spike-specific TCRs reportedly target unmutated variant regions. Vaccine-associated CD4 TCRs spanned spike, dominant at 160-218 and 743-854.

Germline CDR1 is SNHLY and CDR2 is FYNNEI. Trimming left V 6 bases short and J 5 bases short, with 17 bases between. The CDR3 sequence is 15 residues long. The chain has TRBV2 and TRBJ2-1; D unclear. This clonotype was obtained from an adult who received the AZD1222 COVID-19 vaccine. Sequences were derived from peripheral blood, sampled 28 days after the second AZD1222 dose. The CDR3 DNA reads TGTGCCAGCAGAGCTACTTCATCACTTAACAATGAGCAGTTCTTC. Protein product: CASRATSSLNNEQFF. The whole variable domain, filled in from reference TRBV2 and TRBJ2-1, reads EPEVTQTPSHQVTQMGQEVILRCVPISNHLYFYWYRQILGQKVEFLVSFYNNEISEKSEIFDDQFSVERPDGSNFTLKIRSTKLEDSAMYFCASRATSSLNNEQFFGPGTRLTVL.